This record concerns one T cell receptor (beta chain) sequence. This record comes from a study of blood T cell repertoires in COVID-19. On the study more broadly: COVID-19 samples from acute and convalescent phases originated in the United States, Italy and Spain.

The repertoire was sequenced with immunoSEQ multiplex PCR; TCRdb's copy has only in-frame clones and lacks some. The sample comprises approximately 300,000 clones, over 85% of which are singletons, and 2.6% rests with the top ten. CDR3 length: 17 residues. Germline CDR1 is SNHLY and CDR2 is FYNNEI. After removal of 2 bases from V and 2 bases from J, the junction contained 6 bases not matched to a gene. V usage is TRBV2 and J usage is TRBJ2-2; 9 bases line up with TRBD1. The receptor was isolated from a man aged 60 to 75 who had recovered from COVID-19. Sequencing input: PBMCs or T cells enriched from blood (not recorded which). CDR3 sequence reads: CASSEFGTGINTGELFF. The CDR3 coding sequence is TGTGCCAGCAGTGAATTCGGGACAGGGATAAACACCGGGGAGCTGTTTTTT. The full variable domain, with the rest looked up from reference TRBV2 and TRBJ2-2, is EPEVTQTPSHQVTQMGQEVILRCVPISNHLYFYWYRQILGQKVEFLVSFYNNEISEKSEIFDDQFSVERPDGSNFTLKIRSTKLEDSAMYFCASSEFGTGINTGELFFGEGSRLTVL.